The present entry profiles one T cell receptor (beta chain) with its context. This entry comes from a study of shared clonotypes between healthy human individuals. Assay used: immunoSEQ multiplex PCR; TCRdb lists only in-frame clones, some missing. This sample carries about 1.9 million clones, about 94% of them seen once, and the ten largest clones take under 2%. Naive CD8 cells lacked CD45RO, underwent positive selection for CCR7 and left out terminally differentiated effector memory CD45RA+ cells. Germline V gives CDR1 MDHEN, CDR2 SYDVKM. The CDR3 loop spans 13 amino acids. The V gene end was trimmed by 2 bases and the J gene end by 10 bases; junction bases not matched to a gene: 5.

The chain couples TRBV28 to TRBJ2-1; 7 bases map to TRBD2. The clonotype comes from a man between 18 and 35 years old in good health. Some clones in this sample may be carry-over from other donors' samples. Material: naive CD8+ T cells from PBMCs. CDR3 amino acids: CASSLRRGGEQFF. In DNA form, the CDR3 reads TGTGCCAGCAGTTTACGAAGGGGAGGGGAGCAGTTCTTC.